This TCR beta chain was sequenced in a study of blood T cell repertoires in COVID-19. Study information: PBMCs, B-cell-depleted T cells, or T cells provided the cDNA or gDNA that made up the material.

In the source study's methods: Nucleated cell counts were estimated from reference gene primer amplification. TCRdb's table, derived via immunoSEQ multiplex PCR, lists solely in-frame clones and lacks some. V and J calls and clone size follow that table, whereas D and trimming were derived from the DNA. The table records approximately 150,000 clones, 82% of them present only once. This clone was detected once. Sequences were obtained from peripheral blood. The sequence came from a woman between 70 and 85 years old with acute or convalescent COVID-19.

CDR3 sequence: CASSPGTGVWNEQFF. The DNA of the CDR3 is TGTGCCAGCTCTCCCGGGACAGGGGTATGGAATGAGCAGTTCTTC. V usage is TRBV18 and J usage is TRBJ2-1, with 10 positions matching TRBD1. CDR3 length: 15 residues. The V and J ends lost 6 bases and 7 bases, in that order; junction bases with no gene match: 9. The germline gives CDR1 KGHSH, CDR2 LQKENI. The variable domain in full, with the rest retrieved from reference TRBV18 and TRBJ2-1, is NAGVMQNPRHLVRRRGQEARLRCSPMKGHSHVYWYRQLPEEGLKFMVYLQKENIIDESGMPKERFSAEFPKEGPSILRIQQVVRGDSAAYFCASSPGTGVWNEQFFGPGTRLTVL.